The 22 T cell receptor beta chains presented below share a single source sample, sequenced in a study of blood T cells in healthy people across ages. A second PCR, run for about 7 to 11 cycles, used a sample-barcoded 5' primer plus a J-beta primer mix. One entry per CDR3 protein results from TCRdb running MiXCR on the 5' RACE reads. The repertoire holds over 500,000 distinct CDR3 sequences, with roughly a quarter as singletons. The same sample was also used in a study of T cells of mothers and their children.

The material sequenced was blood. All receptors come from a boy between 2 and 10 years old in good health.

This clonotype occurred a few times. The chain uses TRBV19 and TRBJ1-2; D gene ambiguous. V lost 5 bases and J lost 7, with 11 bases in between. This CDR3 comprises 12 residues. The V gene's germline CDR1 is LNHDA and CDR2 SQIVND (reference sequence). The chain's CDR3 is CASSSIGVGYTF. The CDR3 DNA is TGTGCCAGTAGTTCTATCGGGGTTGGCTACACCTTC.

The chain's CDR3 is CASSLMRGLNEQFF. CDR3 DNA sequence: TGTGCCAGCAGCTTGATGAGGGGGCTGAATGAGCAGTTCTTC. The J gene is TRBJ2-1, the V gene TRBV5-5; 7 nucleotides line up with TRBD1. Germline V CDR1 and CDR2: SGHKS, YYEKEE (reference sequence). The CDR3 is made up of 14 amino acids. The J segment lost 7 bases and the V segment lost 1 base, leaving 5 bases of the junction unmatched. Combining the CDR3 with reference TRBV5-5 and TRBJ2-1 gives the whole variable domain DAGVTQSPTHLIKTRGQQVTLRCSPISGHKSVSWYQQVLGQGPQFIFQYYEKEERGRGNFPDRFSARQFPNYSSELNVNALLLGDSALYLCASSLMRGLNEQFFGPGTRLTVL.

The chain employs TRBV9 and TRBJ2-3; no clear D. CDR3 size: 14 residues. V was trimmed by 0 bases and J by 2 bases, leaving 7 bases between them. Germline V gene lookup returns CDR1 SGDLS and CDR2 YYNGEE. The chain's CDR3 is CASSVGQDTDTQYF. Here the CDR3 DNA reads TGTGCCAGCAGCGTAGGACAAGACACAGATACGCAGTATTTT.

V gene TRBV5-1 combines with J gene TRBJ1-6, with 7 bases aligning to TRBD1. J lost 14 bases, V lost 4 bases, and 12 bases had no gene match. This CDR3 is 14 amino acids long. Germline CDR1 is SGHRS and CDR2 is YFSETQ. For the CDR3, the DNA is TGCGCCAGCAGCGGAGACAGGGAGAGGGGAACCCTCCACTTT. Translating gives CASSGDRERGTLHF.

The chain uses TRBV2 and TRBJ2-3; D remains unclear. Germline loops: CDR1 SNHLY, CDR2 FYNNEI. This CDR3 contains 12 residues. The ends were cut back, 8 bases at V and 5 bases at J, with 11 bases in the middle. CDR3 bases: TGTGCCAGCGGTTACTCTCTAGATACGCAGTATTTT. Amino acid sequence: CASGYSLDTQYF. The complete variable domain, with remaining parts taken from reference TRBV2 and TRBJ2-3, reads EPEVTQTPSHQVTQMGQEVILRCVPISNHLYFYWYRQILGQKVEFLVSFYNNEISEKSEIFDDQFSVERPDGSNFTLKIRSTKLEDSAMYFCASGYSLDTQYFGPGTRLTVL.

This clonotype was recorded a few times. The chain employs TRBV12-3 or TRBV12-4 and TRBJ1-4; TRBD1 matches at 8 bases. CDR3 length: 17 amino acids. J gave up 8 bases and V 6 bases, and 17 bases lay outside the gene matches. In DNA form, the CDR3 reads TGTGCCAGCAGCCCTCGACGGGTGACAGGGGAGGTAGAAAAACTGTTTTTT. The encoded protein is CASSPRRVTGEVEKLFF.

The chain joins TRBV10-3 to TRBJ2-1, with TRBD2 as a possible D gene (7 bases). CDR3 length: 16 amino acids. CDR1 is ENHRY, CDR2 SYGVKD, per germline. The germline V and J ends were trimmed by 0 bases and 9 bases, with 18 bases remaining between them. DNA of the CDR3: TGTGCCATCAGTGAGTCGATGGGGGGGGCCGATGGTGAGCAGTTCTTC. This encodes CAISESMGGADGEQFF.

The V and J genes are TRBV6-1 and TRBJ1-2; D is undetermined. CDR3 length: 13 amino acids. Germline V lookup: CDR1 MNHNS, CDR2 SASEGT. Trimming cost V 1 base and J 4 bases, with 7 bases left between them. For the CDR3, the DNA is TGTGCCAGCAGTGAAGTTGGATCCTATGGCTACACCTTC. Protein sequence: CASSEVGSYGYTF.

This clonotype was seen a handful of times. The rearrangement links TRBV11-3 to TRBJ2-5, with D unresolved. This CDR3 region has 19 residues. V shed 5 bases and J shed 2 bases, with 27 bases lying between them. Germline loops: CDR1 SGHNT, CDR2 YENEEA. CDR3 sequence: CASSPGISPSWPAQETQYF. The CDR3, as DNA: TGTGCCAGCAGCCCTGGGATAAGCCCAAGTTGGCCTGCTCAAGAGACCCAGTACTTC.

The CDR3 DNA reads TGTGCCAGCAGCCACCCGGGACTAGGGAATGAGCAGTTCTTC. Translation: CASSHPGLGNEQFF. This sequence joins TRBV4-2 and TRBJ2-7; 8 nucleotides align to TRBD2. The closer fit of TRBJ2-1 to the DNA end suggests the J call may be wrong. The CDR3 is 14 residues long. Germline values: CDR1 LGHNA, CDR2 YNFKEQ.

V gene TRBV18 combines with J gene TRBJ2-5; D might be TRBD1 (5 bases). The V end lost 4 bases, the J end lost 7 bases, and 19 bases lay between the germline ends. CDR1 and CDR2 from the germline V gene are KGHSH and LQKENI. This CDR3 has 15 residues. Here the CDR3 reads CASSLPKDTKRTQYF. The CDR3 coding sequence is TGTGCCAGCTCACTCCCCAAGGACACCAAGAGGACCCAGTACTTC.

This clonotype occurred a few times. The chain couples TRBV7-2 to TRBJ2-5, with 7 bases fitting TRBD1. V dropped 1 base and J dropped 5; count of bases not matched to a gene: 10. Germline V lookup: CDR1 SGHTA, CDR2 FQGNSA. This CDR3 is built from 16 residues. This CDR3 reads CASSLVSTGLGETQYF. In DNA form, the CDR3 reads TGTGCCAGCAGCTTAGTTTCGACAGGGTTGGGGGAGACCCAGTACTTC. Full variable domain (remainder filled in from reference TRBV7-2 and TRBJ2-5): GAGVSQSPSNKVTEKGKDVELRCDPISGHTALYWYRQSLGQGLEFLIYFQGNSAPDKSGLPSDRFSAERTGGSVSTLTIQRTQQEDSAVYLCASSLVSTGLGETQYFGPGTRLLVL.

This clonotype was recorded many times. The chain uses TRBV5-5 and TRBJ2-1, with D unresolved. Trimming removed 4 bases from V and 3 bases from J, with 8 bases in between. Germline lookup yields CDR1 SGHKS and CDR2 YYEKEE (reference sequence). The CDR3 is 13 amino acids. DNA for the CDR3: TGTGCCAGCAGCCCGGGCGTCTACAATGAGCAGTTCTTC. Its protein is CASSPGVYNEQFF.

This clonotype was recorded a few times. The chain joins TRBV29-1 to TRBJ2-1, with a weak D call TRBD2 (5 bases). The CDR3 is 13 amino acids. Trimming stripped 6 bases from V and 5 bases from J, with 14 bases between. CDR1 is SQVTM and CDR2 is ANQGSEA in the germline V gene. CDR3 sequence (DNA): TGCAGCGTGGCTAGCAACTTAAACAATGAGCAGTTCTTC. It translates to CSVASNLNNEQFF.

CDR3 in DNA: TGCAGCGTTCCCCGGGGGAACACCGGGGAGCTGTTTTTT. This encodes CSVPRGNTGELFF. This chain uses TRBV29-1 with TRBJ2-2; a possible D gene is TRBD2 (5 bases). This CDR3 spans 13 amino acids. CDR1 is SQVTM and CDR2 is ANQGSEA in the germline V gene. V was clipped by 5 bases and J by 1 base, with 8 bases between them.

This chain connects TRBV3-1 to TRBJ2-2, with no clear D. In germline, CDR1 is LGHDT, CDR2 YNNKEL (reference sequence). The CDR3 loop spans 15 amino acids. V was trimmed by 1 base and J by 5 bases, leaving 11 bases between them. This CDR3 reads CASSQVTLLTGELFF. Here the CDR3 DNA reads TGTGCCAGCAGCCAAGTCACCCTACTTACCGGGGAGCTGTTTTTT.

This clonotype has more than one count but fewer than ten. The V and J genes are TRBV6-2 or TRBV6-3 and TRBJ1-5; D unresolved. With 6 bases removed from V and 0 bases from J, the gap between germline ends came to 15 bases. The germline CDR1 and CDR2 sequences are MNHEY and SVGEGT. The CDR3 is made up of 16 amino acids. The CDR3 DNA reads TGTGCCAGCAGCAACACCCCGCTTTATAGCAATCAGCCCCAGCATTTT. Amino acid sequence: CASSNTPLYSNQPQHF.

There are a few counts of this clonotype. The V gene is TRBV9, the J gene TRBJ2-5, with 8 bases matching TRBD2. CDR1 SGDLS and CDR2 YYNGEE come from the germline V gene. The CDR3 spans 14 residues. V lost 4 bases, J lost 2 bases, and 4 bases stayed unmatched. The CDR3 DNA sequence: TGTGCCAGCAGCCAGCCGGGGGGGCAAGAGACCCAGTACTTC. Its protein product is CASSQPGGQETQYF.

The table lists this clonotype with a few counts. This chain uses TRBV12-5 with TRBJ2-4, with 9 positions matching TRBD1. V lost 2 bases, J lost 3 bases, and 5 bases stayed unmatched. Germline CDR1 is LGHNT and CDR2 is FRNRAP. The CDR3 totals 16 residues. DNA of the CDR3: TGTGCTAGTGGTTTGACGGGACAGGGCGGCAAAAACATTCAGTACTTC. Residues: CASGLTGQGGKNIQYF.

This clonotype was counted between two and nine times. The chain has TRBV6-6 and TRBJ2-5; D gene unclear. Germline V lookup: CDR1 MNHNY, CDR2 SVGAGI (reference sequence). The CDR3 loop spans 14 amino acids. Trimming left V 2 bases short and J 2 bases short, with 9 bases between. The CDR3 nucleotides are TGTGCCAGCAGTTACCGGGCGGTACAAGAGACCCAGTACTTC. Translation gives CASSYRAVQETQYF.

The table lists this clonotype with a count of one. V usage is TRBV7-3 and J usage is TRBJ2-1; D possibly corresponds to TRBD2 (6 bases). Germline V gives CDR1 SGHTA, CDR2 FQGTGA. V dropped 5 bases and J dropped 0 bases, with 14 bases sitting between them. This CDR3 comprises 16 residues. The DNA of the CDR3 is TGTGCCAGCAGCCCTAGGGGACTCAGCTCCTACAATGAGCAGTTCTTC. Amino acid sequence: CASSPRGLSSYNEQFF.

This clonotype was observed a few times. One base away lies a much larger clone, so this may be a sequencing read error. The chain is built from TRBV18 and TRBJ2-5; D gene uncertain. Germline CDR1 KGHSH, CDR2 LQKENI. The CDR3 is made up of 12 amino acids. The CDR3 loop is CASTPSPETQYF. DNA for the CDR3: TGTGCCAGCACACCATCCCCGGAGACCCAGTACTTC.